This TCR beta chain was captured by sequencing in a study of prognosis after radiotherapy for stage I lung cancer (dated by TCRdb to the early 2020s). Broadly, across the study: Between early 2018 and 2019, nineteen patients with stage I NSCLC were enrolled in Nanjing, China. The study included fourteen patients with newly diagnosed primary stage I lung tumors and 4 to 6 with oligometastatic NSCLC after surgical resection of the primary tumor. Four of the 19 patients developed distant metastases after SBRT, at a median of roughly seven months; the other 15 showed no significant progression. Peripheral blood TCR beta repertoires were profiled in stage I NSCLC patients before and after stereotactic body radiotherapy, and the study then linked these repertoires to distant failure. Every patient was deemed medically inoperable, about a dozen because of comorbidities and roughly 7 because they refused surgery. On tumor histology, some 11 patients had adenocarcinoma and six to eight had squamous cell carcinoma. The cohort included about a dozen men and several women, with a median age of approximately 74 years and a range of roughly 53 to 85 years. SBRT was given in 3 to 5 fractions with a biologically effective dose of at least 100 Gy, using image-guided IMRT or VMAT. The study sequenced around 40 blood samples from roughly 20 patients, one before and one after SBRT per patient. Concurrent therapy was not administered to any patient alongside SBRT. Study-level results and caveats: No determination of tumor specificity was made for expanded TCR clones. Differences in TRBV and TRBJ usage frequencies by metastasis status were reportedly observed in two V genes at baseline and in roughly 10 V and two J genes after SBRT. The small cohort and short follow-up limited the study, so independent validation of the findings is needed. After SBRT, the number of unique TCR clones decreased (median roughly 10,000 before versus some 6,900 after; Wilcoxon paired P=0.011). Post-SBRT Shannon entropy and its change from baseline were lower in patients who developed distant metastases; baseline Shannon entropy was not associated with metastases. No adjustment for multiple comparisons was applied to any of the reported P values.

Two rounds of multiplex PCR were used to amplify the TCR beta CDR3 region from genomic DNA. In the first PCR round, primers specific to each TRBV and TRBJ gene were used, and the primer sequences were filed in Chinese patent CN105087789A. The second PCR round used universal primers. The Roche High Pure PCR Template Preparation Kit was used to extract genomic DNA from frozen PBMCs. Libraries were sequenced paired-end with 151 bp reads on an Illumina HiSeq 3000. The paper's data handling went like this. CutAdapt was used to discard raw reads that did not contain the multiplex PCR primer sequences. High-quality paired reads were merged into contigs with PEAR. By alignment to reference sequences, MiXCR assigned TRB V, D and J gene segments to each contig. CDR3 sequences were clustered by base quality and sequence similarity to remove sequencing errors. Shannon entropy normalized by the natural log of productive TCR sequence number was used as the measure of diversity. Clonality was computed as one minus the ratio of Shannon entropy to the natural log of the number of unique clonotypes. Using the Youden index from ROC curves, the researchers picked the repertoire-metric cut-offs for progression-free survival, and all analyses were carried out in R 3.5.3. In TCRdb, the public reads were trimmed at Q25 with fastp and aligned with MiXCR, with productive beta chains retained. For every CDR3 protein sequence, its rows merge into one entry that carries the most common genes and DNA. TCRdb's processing, not the authors' own work, is the source of the V and J calls. Here the sample has 10,000 or so distinct CDR3 sequences; 54% occur a single time. In total, the top ten clones hold approximately 6.5% of the sample.

In regard to this clonotype: Its cognate antigen has yet to be identified. No per-base quality is available; no much larger clone lies one base away.

No patient had a history of other malignancies or prior chemotherapy or radiotherapy, and all had node-negative disease on CT and PET/CT. At each of the two time points, around 5.7 milliliters of peripheral venous blood were collected into EDTA tubes. PBMCs were isolated by Ficoll-Paque Plus density-gradient centrifugation. Samples were stored at -80°C immediately after collection until analysis. The clonotype was recovered from a donor over 45 with non-small cell lung cancer. Sequencing used PBMCs, obtained before or after stereotactic body radiation therapy (not recorded which).

The CDR3 protein sequence reads: CASSAATTATGETQYF. The DNA is TGTGCCAGCAGCGCCGCAACCACGGCGACCGGGGAGACCCAGTACTTC. This chain joins TRBV9 to TRBJ2-5; the D gene remains uncertain. Measured from the cysteine to the phenylalanine, the CDR3 is 16 residues long. Only the CDR3 DNA stays, 48 bases, in frame from base 1. Deletion took 3 bases off V and 5 bases off J, with a span of 20 bases between the germline ends. Sequences SGDLS (CDR1) and YYNGEE (CDR2) are obtained from the germline V gene. The full variable domain, with segments outside the CDR3 supplied by the reference TRBV9 and TRBJ2-5 proteins, appears as DSGVTQTPKHLITATGQRVTLRCSPRSGDLSVYWYQQSLDQGLQFLIQYYNGEERAKGNILERFSAQQFPDLHSELNLSSLELGDSALYFCASSAATTATGETQYFGPGTRLLVL.